The 5 T cell receptor beta chains listed next were all sequenced from one sample in a study of T cells in severe cutaneous drug reactions. The donors had carbamazepine-induced Stevens-Johnson syndrome or toxic epidermal necrolysis. Libraries were made by iRepertoire multiplex PCR with TCR subtype-specific primers for bulk and single-cell sequencing. TCRdb re-called the multiplex PCR reads and shows each CDR3 protein once, DNA omitted. This sample's table has around 4,200 distinct CDR3 sequences. Material: PBMCs. The source is a human donor with Stevens-Johnson syndrome, a severe cutaneous drug reaction.

Its frequency marks this clonotype as medium-sized (0.01 to 0.1%). The chain recombines TRBV7-4 with TRBJ1-5; there is no DNA to check the TCRdb D call of TRBD1. The germline V gene encodes CDR1 SGHVT and CDR2 SQSDAQ. This CDR3 has 14 residues. The CDR3 protein is CASSLGRDEQPQHF.

By frequency, this clonotype is medium-sized. The rearrangement joins TRBV18 to TRBJ1-2. This CDR3 spans 13 amino acids. Germline lookup yields CDR1 KGHSH and CDR2 LQKENI. CDR3: CASSPESGNGYTF.

V is TRBV28 and J is TRBJ1-6; TCRdb's D call of TRBD1 is untestable without DNA. Per germline, CDR1 MDHEN and CDR2 SYDVKM. The CDR3 loop spans 13 amino acids. This chain's CDR3 is CASSPTGRSPLHF.

The rearrangement joins TRBV7-2 to TRBJ2-1. The length of the CDR3 is 13 residues. Germline values: CDR1 SGHTA, CDR2 FQGNSA. Here the CDR3 reads CASSLGTSWEQFF. The variable domain in full, completed from reference TRBV7-2 and TRBJ2-1, reads GAGVSQSPSNKVTEKGKDVELRCDPISGHTALYWYRQSLGQGLEFLIYFQGNSAPDKSGLPSDRFSAERTGGSVSTLTIQRTQQEDSAVYLCASSLGTSWEQFFGPGTRLTVL.

The V and J genes are TRBV7-7 and TRBJ2-5; TCRdb reports TRBD1, a call that lacks DNA to check it against. The CDR3 covers 16 residues. Germline values: CDR1 SSHAT, CDR2 FNYEAQ (reference sequence). This chain's CDR3 is CASSGETRGRAETQYF.